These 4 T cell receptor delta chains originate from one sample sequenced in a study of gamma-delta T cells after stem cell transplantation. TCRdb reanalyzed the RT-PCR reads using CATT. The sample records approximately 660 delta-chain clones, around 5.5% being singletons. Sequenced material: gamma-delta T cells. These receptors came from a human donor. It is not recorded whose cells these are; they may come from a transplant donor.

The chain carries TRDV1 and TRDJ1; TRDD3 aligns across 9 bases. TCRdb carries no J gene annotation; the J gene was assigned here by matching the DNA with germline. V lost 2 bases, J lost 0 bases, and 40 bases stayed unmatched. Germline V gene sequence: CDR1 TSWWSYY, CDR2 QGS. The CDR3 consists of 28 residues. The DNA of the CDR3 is TGTGCTCTTGGGGAAATCAGGGGTACCAGTCTTGTTCAAAACCTATACTGGGGGACATCCCCCAACACCGATAAACTCATCTTT. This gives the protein CALGEIRGTSLVQNLYWGTSPNTDKLIF.

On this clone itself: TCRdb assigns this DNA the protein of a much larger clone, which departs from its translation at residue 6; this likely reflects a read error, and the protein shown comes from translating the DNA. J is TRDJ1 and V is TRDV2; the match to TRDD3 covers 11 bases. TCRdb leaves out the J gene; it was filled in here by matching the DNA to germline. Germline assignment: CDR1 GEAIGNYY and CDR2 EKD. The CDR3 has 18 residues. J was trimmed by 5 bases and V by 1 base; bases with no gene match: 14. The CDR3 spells CACDTSVGDTRLRDKLIF. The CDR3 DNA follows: TGTGCCTGTGACACGAGCGTGGGGGATACGCGGCTAAGAGATAAACTCATCTTT.

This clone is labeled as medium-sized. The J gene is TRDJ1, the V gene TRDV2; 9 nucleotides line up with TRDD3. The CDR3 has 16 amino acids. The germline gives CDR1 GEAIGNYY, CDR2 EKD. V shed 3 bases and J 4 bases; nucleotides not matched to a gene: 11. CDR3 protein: CACDSLLGEVYDKLIF. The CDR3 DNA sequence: TGTGCCTGTGACTCCTTACTGGGGGAGGTTTACGATAAACTCATCTTT.

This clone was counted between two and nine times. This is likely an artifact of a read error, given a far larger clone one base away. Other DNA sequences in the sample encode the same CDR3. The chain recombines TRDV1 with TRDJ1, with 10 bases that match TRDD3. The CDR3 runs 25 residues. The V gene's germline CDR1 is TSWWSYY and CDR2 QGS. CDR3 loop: CALGEPQPTGPSWVGDTVDTDKLIF. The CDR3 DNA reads TGTGCTCTCGGGGAACCCCAGCCCACCGGGCCTTCCTGGGTGGGGGATACTGTCGACACCGATAAACTCATCTTT.